This T cell receptor (beta chain) stems from a study of breast tumors, draining lymph nodes, adjacent tissues. Study-wide results and caveats: Data fit most tumor T cells coming from lymph node, expanding in tumor. Luminal-like breast cancer showed significantly greater tumor-nontumor repertoire similarity than basal-like breast cancer did. Compared with lymph nodes, tumors were less diverse; compared with nontumor tissue, more. Tumor T cell lymph node origin was a supported hypothesis, not proven.

The CDR3 contains 14 residues. Germline V lookup: CDR1 SGHTS, CDR2 YDEGEE. Notes on this clonotype: Antigen: not known. A junction boundary mismatches the germline segment, possibly from a read error.

TCRdb ran MiXCR on the multiplex PCR reads and lists one entry per CDR3 protein. The top ten clones hold roughly a tenth of a sample with about 53,000 distinct CDR3 sequences, over 40% of them seen once. The origin of this receptor is a female donor with breast cancer. Some clones in this sample may be carry-over from other donors' samples. The gene calls are TRBV5-8 and TRBJ2-2, with D possibly matching TRBD2 (6 bases). The specimen was breast tumor tissue. The CDR3, as DNA: TGTGCCAGCAGCTTGGCTGGTCCGGGCGGGGAGCTGTTTTTC. Translated, it gives CASSLAGPGGELFF. Together with reference TRBV5-8 and TRBJ2-2, the CDR3 gives the full variable domain: EAGVTQSPTHLIKTRGQQATLRCSPISGHTSVYWYQQALGLGLQFLLWYDEGEERNRGNFPPRFSGRQFPNYSSELNVNALELEDSALYLCASSLAGPGGELFFGEGSRLTVL.